The rows below give T cell receptor beta chains drawn from one sample of a study of T cells in Graves' hyperthyroidism and ophthalmopathy. TCRdb reprocessed the multiplex PCR reads with MiXCR, giving one entry per CDR3 protein. The sample contains a few hundred thousand distinct CDR3 sequences, over 15% of which appear only once. The sequencing sample was made of blood. The receptor source for this set is an older woman with Graves' ophthalmopathy. CDR3s leave out the opening cysteine and the closing phenylalanine or tryptophan. A clone size is listed for some rows: how often the clone was seen (once, few, many), or a class if it is expanded.

v_gene: TRBV25-1
j_gene: TRBJ2-6
abundance: few
CDR3aa: ASSGVLSGANVLT

v_gene: TRBV29-1
j_gene: TRBJ2-1
abundance: few
CDR3aa: SVALAGGPNEQF

v_gene: TRBV29-1
j_gene: TRBJ2-7
abundance: NA
CDR3aa: SFFRGFSYEQY

v_gene: TRBV19
j_gene: TRBJ1-1
abundance: many
CDR3aa: ASSFPGPNTEAF

v_gene: TRBV7-9
j_gene: TRBJ2-2
abundance: many
CDR3aa: ASSWLQGNTGELF

v_gene: TRBV6-1
j_gene: TRBJ1-1
abundance: many
CDR3aa: ASSLEGATEAF

v_gene: TRBV20-1
j_gene: TRBJ2-3
abundance: NA
CDR3aa: SAMTSGTSDTQY

v_gene: TRBV6-1
j_gene: TRBJ2-6
abundance: few
CDR3aa: AGRQGAGANVLT

v_gene: TRBV5-5
j_gene: TRBJ1-1
abundance: NA
CDR3aa: VSSRDRVEGAF

v_gene: TRBV5-1
j_gene: TRBJ2-5
abundance: few
CDR3aa: ASSPAGQGSGETQY

v_gene: TRBV3-1
j_gene: TRBJ2-7
abundance: many
CDR3aa: ASSDDREINEQY

v_gene: TRBV3-1
j_gene: TRBJ2-1
abundance: many
CDR3aa: ASSGWTGRPNEQF

v_gene: TRBV18
j_gene: TRBJ2-5
abundance: many
CDR3aa: ASSPPSSQETQY

v_gene: TRBV20-1
j_gene: TRBJ1-5
abundance: many
CDR3aa: SARPPSSPPHQPQH

v_gene: TRBV12-3/TRBV12-4
j_gene: TRBJ2-7
abundance: NA
CDR3aa: ASSLRGQGGRSYEQY

v_gene: TRBV6-2/TRBV6-3
j_gene: TRBJ2-7
abundance: many
CDR3aa: ASSYSSGGVESYEQY

v_gene: TRBV5-6
j_gene: TRBJ2-5
abundance: many
CDR3aa: ASSSPRRGRVSLQETQY

v_gene: TRBV3-1
j_gene: TRBJ1-5
abundance: many
CDR3aa: ASSTQSNQPQH

v_gene: TRBV9
j_gene: TRBJ1-4
abundance: many
CDR3aa: ASSVSTTNEKLF

v_gene: TRBV9
j_gene: TRBJ1-2
abundance: NA
CDR3aa: ASSEGTGGNGYT

v_gene: TRBV20-1
j_gene: TRBJ2-4
abundance: NA
CDR3aa: SAGQGDIQY

v_gene: TRBV5-6
j_gene: TRBJ2-1
abundance: few
CDR3aa: ASSLDWGISSSYNEQF

v_gene: TRBV2
j_gene: TRBJ2-5
abundance: many
CDR3aa: ASDRLEETQY

v_gene: TRBV5-1
j_gene: TRBJ2-6
abundance: many
CDR3aa: ASSDDSGANVLT

v_gene: TRBV7-8
j_gene: TRBJ2-7
abundance: NA
CDR3aa: ASSPVTSVYEQY

v_gene: TRBV28
j_gene: TRBJ2-7
abundance: many
CDR3aa: ASTTPQGPYEQY

v_gene: TRBV5-6
j_gene: TRBJ2-7
abundance: many
CDR3aa: ASSLGSPSGAYEQY

v_gene: TRBV14
j_gene: TRBJ1-6
abundance: NA
CDR3aa: ASSQELVAPLH

v_gene: TRBV20-1
j_gene: TRBJ2-1
abundance: NA
CDR3aa: SALTSGGPSYNEQF

v_gene: TRBV24-1
j_gene: TRBJ2-7
abundance: few
CDR3aa: ATSSGANYEQY

v_gene: TRBV5-4
j_gene: TRBJ1-3
abundance: NA
CDR3aa: ASSAGTAGGNTIY

v_gene: TRBV27
j_gene: TRBJ1-1
abundance: many
CDR3aa: ASSPRTGPNTEAF

v_gene: TRBV28
j_gene: TRBJ2-6
abundance: NA
CDR3aa: ASSSPDGYSGANVLT

v_gene: TRBV6-2/TRBV6-3
j_gene: TRBJ1-4
abundance: many
CDR3aa: ASKTGSEKLF

v_gene: TRBV3-1
j_gene: TRBJ2-5
abundance: many
CDR3aa: ASSPFSGRDGTQY

v_gene: TRBV12-3/TRBV12-4
j_gene: TRBJ1-2
abundance: NA
CDR3aa: ASSLGGSLNYGYT

v_gene: TRBV28
j_gene: TRBJ1-1
abundance: many
CDR3aa: ASSSGGVNTEAF

v_gene: TRBV5-1
j_gene: TRBJ1-4
abundance: NA
CDR3aa: ASSNTTTNEKLF

v_gene: TRBV5-1
j_gene: TRBJ1-4
abundance: NA
CDR3aa: ASSFEVAGEEKLF

v_gene: TRBV10-3
j_gene: TRBJ2-5
abundance: few
CDR3aa: AISERQGQETQY

v_gene: TRBV7-9
j_gene: TRBJ2-3
abundance: NA
CDR3aa: ASSRGLGPYTQY

v_gene: TRBV19
j_gene: TRBJ2-2
abundance: NA
CDR3aa: ASRFTGELF

v_gene: TRBV12-3/TRBV12-4
j_gene: TRBJ1-4
abundance: many
CDR3aa: ASSPFNEKLF

v_gene: TRBV6-1
j_gene: TRBJ1-1
abundance: NA
CDR3aa: ASSWAGTEAF

v_gene: TRBV4-3
j_gene: TRBJ2-1
abundance: many
CDR3aa: ASSHSGTGIYNEQF